One and the same sample provided the 30 T cell receptor beta chains below, sequenced in a study of neurological immune-mediated disorders. TCRdb independently ran MiXCR on the 5' RACE reads; one entry per CDR3 protein. The sample contains about 55,000 distinct CDR3 sequences, approximately 4.4% of which appear only once. Sequenced: PBMCs. Receptors were obtained from a man aged 45-60 years with multiple sclerosis.

This clonotype was counted many times. The chain combines TRBV4-1 with TRBJ2-7; tentatively, D is TRBD2 (5 bases). Trimming stripped 2 bases from V and 7 bases from J, with 9 bases between. The V gene's germline CDR1 is MGHRA and CDR2 YSYEKL. The CDR3 is 12 residues long. The CDR3 DNA reads TGCGCCAGCAGCCAATTGGGCGGGGAGCAGTACTTC. It yields the protein CASSQLGGEQYF.

This clonotype was seen many times. The chain combines TRBV7-6 with TRBJ2-5, with 10 bases aligning to TRBD1. This CDR3 region has 16 residues. J was trimmed by 5 bases and V by 1 base; bases with no gene match: 7. Germline CDR1 and CDR2: SGHVS and FNYEAQ. CDR3 sequence: CASSLGGTGVQETQYF. In nucleotides, the CDR3 is TGTGCCAGCAGCTTAGGTGGGACAGGGGTTCAGGAGACCCAGTACTTC.

In its sample, this clonotype was seen many times. The rearrangement links TRBV6-1 to TRBJ2-7, with 13 bases aligning to TRBD2. V gave up 4 bases and J gave up 5 bases; unmatched junction bases: 23. In germline, CDR1 is MNHNS, CDR2 SASEGT. CDR3 size: 21 residues. The CDR3 protein is CASSGLPGTGPTSGRVHEQYF. The CDR3, as DNA: TGTGCCAGCAGTGGATTACCTGGGACAGGGCCCACTAGCGGGAGGGTCCACGAGCAGTACTTC.

This clonotype is medium-sized. The junction departs from the called germline gene at one end, perhaps through a read error. The chain is built from TRBV20-1 and TRBJ2-2; D ambiguous. Per germline, CDR1 DFQATT and CDR2 SNEGSKA (reference sequence). The CDR3 is 13 amino acids. CDR3 sequence reads: CSARGFGAGELFF. In DNA, the CDR3 is TGCAGTGCCAGAGGCTTTGGGGCCGGGGAGCTGTTTTTT.

At least ten counts were recorded for this clonotype. The rearrangement uses TRBV5-5 and TRBJ1-5, with unresolved D. Germline CDR1 SGHKS, CDR2 YYEKEE (reference sequence). The CDR3 runs to 14 residues. Trimming took off 0 bases at V and 8 bases at J, with 12 bases between the two ends. In DNA, the CDR3 is TGTGCCAGCAGCTTGGTCGGGGTTGATAAGCCCCAGCATTTT. Translation: CASSLVGVDKPQHF.

This clonotype was counted at least ten times. The chain's CDR3 is CASSFALYGYTF. Here the CDR3 DNA reads TGTGCCAGCAGTTTCGCACTCTATGGCTACACCTTC. This chain joins TRBV28 and TRBJ1-2; D gene ambiguous. Germline V lookup: CDR1 MDHEN, CDR2 SYDVKM. V was shortened by 3 bases and J by 4 bases, with 6 bases between the two germline ends. CDR3 length: 12 amino acids.

This clonotype was picked up a small number of times. It may be a read error: a sequence one base away is much more abundant. The rearrangement joins TRBV28 to TRBJ2-7; D ambiguous. The CDR3 spans 14 residues. CDR1 is MDHEN and CDR2 is SYDVKM in the germline V gene. V was pared by 6 bases and J by 3 bases, with 15 bases between. The CDR3 coding sequence is TGTGCCAGCAGAACTACAAGATTGGTCTACGAGCAGTACTTC. It is translated as CASRTTRLVYEQYF.

This chain joins TRBV20-1 and TRBJ2-7; 7 bases align to TRBD1. CDR3 length: 13 residues. V lost 5 bases, J lost 6 bases, and 10 bases stayed unmatched. Germline-derived CDR1 and CDR2 are DFQATT and SNEGSKA (reference sequence). This CDR3 reads CSASGTDSSEQYF. The CDR3 coding sequence is TGCAGTGCTTCCGGGACAGATAGCAGCGAGCAGTACTTC.

This clonotype turned up a few times. The chain combines TRBV7-6 with TRBJ1-1, with D unresolved. The CDR3 extends over 15 amino acids. V was cut by 1 base and J by 0 bases, with 9 bases left in between. Germline loops: CDR1 SGHVS, CDR2 FNYEAQ. The CDR3 protein is CASSLDARMNTEAFF. The CDR3 bases are TGTGCCAGCAGCTTAGACGCCCGCATGAACACTGAAGCTTTCTTT.

The J gene is TRBJ1-4, the V gene TRBV5-1; 8 bases are shared with TRBD1. This CDR3 spans 15 amino acids. Per germline, CDR1 SGHRS and CDR2 YFSETQ. V gave up 7 bases and J gave up 8 bases; unmatched junction bases: 13. The CDR3 loop is CASAPTGGLGEKLFF. CDR3 bases: TGCGCCAGCGCCCCCACAGGGGGTCTGGGAGAAAAACTGTTTTTT.

This clonotype was found many times. The chain couples TRBV20-1 to TRBJ2-3, with D uncertain. There are 13 residues in the CDR3. The V gene's germline CDR1 is DFQATT and CDR2 SNEGSKA (reference sequence). V was clipped by 7 bases and J by 6 bases, with 17 bases between them. The CDR3 DNA sequence: TGCAGTGGCGTTCTTGGGGTGAAGGATACGCAGTATTTT. The encoded protein is CSGVLGVKDTQYF.

A remark on this clonotype: One junction end disagrees with the germline gene, perhaps due to a read error. This chain uses TRBV20-1 with TRBJ1-5, with 9 bases lining up with TRBD1. This CDR3 has 14 residues. Germline V gene lookup returns CDR1 DFQATT and CDR2 SNEGSKA (reference sequence). CDR3 residues: CSARGDRENQPQNF. In DNA form, the CDR3 reads TGCAGTGCTAGGGGGGACAGGGAAAATCAGCCCCAGAATTTT.

This clonotype appeared many times. An end of the junction differs from the germline gene, which may be a read error. The rearrangement uses TRBV28 and TRBJ1-5; no firm D call. CDR1 and CDR2 from the germline V gene are MDHEN and SYDVKM. CDR3 length equals 14 residues. The CDR3 DNA follows: TGTGCCAGCATAACGACGGATAGCAATCAGCCCCAGAATTTT. It specifies CASITTDSNQPQNF. Drawing the rest from reference TRBV28 and TRBJ1-5, the complete variable domain is DVKVTQSSRYLVKRTGEKVFLECVQDMDHENMFWYRQDPGLGLRLIYFSYDVKMKEKGDIPEGYSVSREKKERFSLILESASTNQTSMYLCASITTDSNQPQNFGDGTRLSIL.

This clonotype was seen ten or more times. The rearrangement uses TRBV29-1 and TRBJ2-1; D possibly matches TRBD1 or TRBD2 (5 bases each). V was trimmed by 3 bases and J by 2 bases, leaving 8 bases between them. Germline V gene lookup returns CDR1 SQVTM and CDR2 ANQGSEA. This CDR3 is built from 13 residues. The CDR3 coding sequence is TGCAGCGTTGAGAGGGGCCCCTACAATGAGCAGTTCTTC. It encodes CSVERGPYNEQFF.

There are many counts of this clonotype. The gene calls are TRBV28 and TRBJ2-7; 10 bases are a match to TRBD2. This CDR3 contains 15 residues. Trimming took 7 bases from V and 2 from J; bases not matched to a gene: 8. Per germline, CDR1 MDHEN and CDR2 SYDVKM. The CDR3: CASTLSSGRAYEQYF. CDR3 DNA: TGTGCCAGCACCCTCTCCAGCGGGAGGGCCTACGAGCAGTACTTC.

This clonotype was observed a handful of times. The CDR3 region has the DNA TGTGCCAGCAGCGCCAAACCGGGCCTCACCTTATCTACCGGGGAGCTGTTTTTT. It specifies CASSAKPGLTLSTGELFF. The chain carries TRBV9 and TRBJ2-2; no reliable D call. V lost 3 bases to trimming and J lost 5 bases, with 23 bases between them. Germline-derived CDR1 and CDR2 are SGDLS and YYNGEE. The CDR3 has 18 residues.

The rearrangement uses TRBV6-5 and TRBJ2-7; D gene ambiguous. The V end lost 2 bases, the J end lost 2 bases, and 7 bases lay between the germline ends. Per the germline V gene, CDR1 is MNHEY and CDR2 is SVGAGI. This CDR3 is built from 13 residues. The CDR3 sequence: CASSYRVTYEQYF. CDR3 nucleotide sequence: TGTGCCAGCAGTTACAGGGTAACCTACGAGCAGTACTTC.

At least ten counts were recorded for this clonotype. This sequence joins TRBV5-1 and TRBJ2-5; 13 bases are a match to TRBD2. Germline CDR1 is SGHRS and CDR2 is YFSETQ. This CDR3 has 17 amino acids. V shed 0 bases and J 0 bases; nucleotides not matched to a gene: 2. CDR3 amino acids: CASSLAGLAGDQETQYF. The CDR3 DNA sequence: TGCGCCAGCAGCTTGGCCGGACTAGCGGGGGACCAAGAGACCCAGTACTTC.

In this sample, this clonotype turned up a few times. The chain carries TRBV7-8 and TRBJ1-2; D may be TRBD1 (5 bases). Germline lookup yields CDR1 SGHVS and CDR2 FQNEAQ. This CDR3 is built from 15 residues. Trimming cost V 0 bases and J 5 bases, with 13 bases left between them. The CDR3 here is CASSLAPGLVYGYTF. For the CDR3, the DNA is TGTGCCAGCAGCTTAGCTCCAGGGCTGGTTTATGGCTACACCTTC.

There are many counts of this clonotype. The chain combines TRBV9 with TRBJ2-3; D possibly corresponds to TRBD1 (6 bases). The CDR3 covers 16 residues. In germline, CDR1 is SGDLS, CDR2 YYNGEE. The V end was cut by 3 bases, the J end by 0 bases, with 14 bases between. CDR3 nucleotide sequence: TGTGCCAGCAGCGCCAGACAGGATACTAGCACAGATACGCAGTATTTT. Translation: CASSARQDTSTDTQYF.

On this clonotype: Just one base apart from a much larger clone, this may be a read error. V and J are TRBV4-1 and TRBJ1-5; D is perhaps TRBD1 (5 bases). Germline assignment: CDR1 MGHRA and CDR2 YSYEKL. Trimming stripped 1 base from V and 5 bases from J, with 12 bases between. The CDR3 runs 15 residues. The CDR3 region is CASSQVQGMDQPQHF. CDR3 coding DNA: TGCGCCAGCAGCCAAGTCCAGGGCATGGATCAGCCCCAGCATTTT.

The V gene is TRBV20-1, the J gene TRBJ2-1; D possibly corresponds to TRBD2 (6 bases). V shed 2 bases and J shed 4 bases, with 9 bases lying between them. This CDR3 has 13 residues. CDR1 and CDR2 from the germline V gene are DFQATT and SNEGSKA (reference sequence). The CDR3 spells CSARHGGYNEQFF. CDR3 nucleotides: TGCAGTGCTAGACATGGGGGGTACAATGAGCAGTTCTTC.

This clonotype was seen at least ten times. The genes are TRBV19 and TRBJ1-5; TRBD1 agrees at 9 bases. Germline CDR1 and CDR2: LNHDA and SQIVND (reference sequence). The J segment lost 7 bases and the V segment lost 5 bases, leaving 9 bases of the junction unmatched. The CDR3 has 15 residues. CDR3 amino acids: CASSPPGQGIQPQHF. CDR3 DNA: TGTGCCAGTAGTCCCCCGGGACAGGGTATACAGCCCCAGCATTTT.

In its sample, this clonotype was seen many times. The chain has TRBV20-1 and TRBJ2-4, with TRBD2 as a possible D gene (5 bases). Trimming took 1 base from V and 6 from J, leaving 19 bases between them. The CDR3 runs to 16 residues. Per the germline V gene, CDR1 is DFQATT and CDR2 is SNEGSKA (reference sequence). This CDR3 reads CSARVPGNPPRNIQYF. CDR3 in DNA: TGCAGTGCTAGAGTTCCCGGGAACCCACCGAGAAACATTCAGTACTTC.

The chain employs TRBV20-1 and TRBJ2-2; TRBD1 aligns across 9 bases. Germline V CDR1 and CDR2: DFQATT, SNEGSKA (reference sequence). CDR3 size: 14 residues. V was clipped by 0 bases and J by 5 bases; unmatched bases: 1. CDR3 protein: CSAREGQGTGELFF. Here the CDR3 DNA reads TGCAGTGCTAGAGAGGGACAGGGAACCGGGGAGCTGTTTTTT.

This clonotype was observed at least ten times. The V and J genes are TRBV20-1 and TRBJ2-1; D gene ambiguous. Germline V gives CDR1 DFQATT, CDR2 SNEGSKA (reference sequence). V was clipped by 0 bases and J by 9 bases, with 18 bases between them. The CDR3 has 15 residues. The CDR3 nucleotides are TGCAGTGCTAGAGATCCCACAGAACTACAAGGTGAGCAGTTCTTC. Protein product: CSARDPTELQGEQFF.

This clonotype was picked up many times. The gene calls are TRBV7-9 and TRBJ2-5; TRBD1 or TRBD2 may be the D gene (5 bases each). This CDR3 spans 14 amino acids. CDR1 is SEHNR, CDR2 FQNEAQ, per germline (reference sequence). V lost 3 bases and J lost 5, with 13 bases in between. CDR3 sequence reads: CASSFLGATETQYF. In DNA form, the CDR3 reads TGTGCCAGCAGCTTCCTCGGGGCTACGGAGACCCAGTACTTC.

The rearrangement links TRBV5-1 to TRBJ2-7; D is uncertain. The length of the CDR3 is 15 residues. Germline V gives CDR1 SGHRS, CDR2 YFSETQ. The ends were cut back, 0 bases at V and 4 bases at J, with 14 bases in the middle. DNA of the CDR3: TGCGCCAGCAGCTTGGGACAAGGATGGGATTACGAGCAGTACTTC. Amino acids: CASSLGQGWDYEQYF.

This clonotype was found many times. The chain has TRBV29-1 and TRBJ2-2, with 7 bases lining up with TRBD1. CDR3 size: 13 residues. With 5 bases clipped from V and 8 bases from J, the junction kept 8 bases outside the gene matches. The germline CDR1 and CDR2 sequences are SQVTM and ANQGSEA. The CDR3 region is CSVYGQARGELFF. The CDR3 DNA reads as TGCAGCGTTTATGGACAGGCTCGGGGGGAGCTGTTTTTT.

V and J are TRBV5-5 and TRBJ1-6, with a weak D call TRBD1 (6 bases). The CDR3 runs 15 residues. Trimming stripped 4 bases from V and 6 bases from J, with 14 bases between. CDR1 is SGHKS and CDR2 is YYEKEE in the germline V gene (reference sequence). Written as DNA, the CDR3 is TGTGCCAGCAGCATTATGGACAGTCTTAATTCACCCCTCCACTTT. Its protein is CASSIMDSLNSPLHF.